These 15 T cell receptor beta chains were all obtained from the same sample, sequenced in a study of blood T cell repertoires in COVID-19. Sequencing used immunoSEQ multiplex PCR; TCRdb keeps in-frame clones, though not all of them. The repertoire holds about 230,000 clones, with around 85% as singletons. The sequencing input was peripheral blood. The receptors originated from a woman older than 75 with acute or convalescent COVID-19.

The genes are TRBV5-5 and TRBJ1-5; possible D gene TRBD1, 5 bases. Germline assignment: CDR1 SGHKS and CDR2 YYEKEE (reference sequence). There are 15 residues in the CDR3. Trimming stripped 4 bases from V and 5 bases from J, with 16 bases between. CDR3 protein: CASSILPGGDQPQHF. The CDR3 coding sequence is TGTGCCAGCAGCATCCTGCCCGGGGGGGATCAGCCCCAGCATTTT.

The rearrangement links TRBV15 to TRBJ1-1; D gene unclear. The germline V gene encodes CDR1 LNHNV and CDR2 YYDKDF (reference sequence). The CDR3 contains 13 residues. Trimming left V 0 bases short and J 10 bases short, with 12 bases between. The chain's CDR3 is CATSRDYGLPAFF. The CDR3 nucleotides are TGTGCCACCAGCAGAGATTACGGACTGCCAGCTTTCTTT.

The rearrangement uses TRBV12-5 and TRBJ1-1; tentative D call: TRBD1 (5 bases). V shed 5 bases and J shed 5 bases, with 21 bases lying between them. CDR3 size: 16 residues. Germline V lookup: CDR1 LGHNT, CDR2 FRNRAP. CDR3 sequence reads: CASGPGRGSARTEAFF. DNA of the CDR3: TGTGCTAGTGGTCCTGGACGGGGGTCGGCTAGGACTGAAGCTTTCTTT. The variable domain in full, with the rest retrieved from reference TRBV12-5 and TRBJ1-1, is DARVTQTPRHKVTEMGQEVTMRCQPILGHNTVFWYRQTMMQGLELLAYFRNRAPLDDSGMPKDRFSAEMPDATLATLKIQPSEPRDSAVYFCASGPGRGSARTEAFFGQGTRLTVV.

This rearrangement joins TRBV19 to TRBJ1-2; D gene unclear. The CDR3 has 13 residues. Trimming took 3 bases from V and 2 from J, leaving 7 bases between them. Germline values: CDR1 LNHDA, CDR2 SQIVND (reference sequence). CDR3 protein: CASSMQVNYGYTF. The DNA for the CDR3 is TGTGCCAGTAGTATGCAGGTGAACTATGGCTACACCTTC.

The chain employs TRBV2 and TRBJ1-6; D is uncertain. The CDR3 contains 16 residues. Germline V gene sequence: CDR1 SNHLY, CDR2 FYNNEI. The germline V and J ends were trimmed by 6 bases and 4 bases, with 16 bases remaining between them. The CDR3: CASRVGSTDYNSPLHF. The CDR3 coding sequence is TGTGCCAGCAGAGTCGGTTCTACAGATTATAATTCACCCCTCCACTTT.

The chain combines TRBV6-6 with TRBJ2-3, with TRBD2 as a possible D gene (6 bases). V was trimmed by 5 bases and J by 0 bases, leaving 15 bases between them. In germline, CDR1 is MNHNY, CDR2 SVGAGI (reference sequence). The CDR3 loop spans 16 amino acids. The CDR3 DNA reads TGTGCCAGCAGTCCCGGACGGGAGACCAGCACAGATACGCAGTATTTT. This sequence encodes CASSPGRETSTDTQYF.

The table lists this clone with a few counts. The chain couples TRBV6-2 or TRBV6-3 to TRBJ2-7; maybe TRBD1 (6 bases). CDR3 size: 15 residues. The germline CDR1 and CDR2 sequences are MNHEY and SVGEGT. V was shortened by 1 base and J by 1 base, with 11 bases between the two germline ends. Here the CDR3 reads CASSYWAGASYEQYF. CDR3 nucleotide sequence: TGTGCCAGCAGTTACTGGGCAGGGGCATCCTACGAGCAGTACTTC.

This clone was picked up a small number of times. This chain connects TRBV5-6 to TRBJ2-1; D may be TRBD1 (6 bases). Between the trimmed V and J ends, which lost 8 bases and 2 bases, there was a span of 23 bases. The CDR3 contains 17 residues. Germline V CDR1 and CDR2: SGHDT, YYEEEE. CDR3 in DNA: TGTGCCAGTACAGGGACGCGGCGACCAGTACCCTACAATGAGCAGTTCTTC. Its protein product is CASTGTRRPVPYNEQFF.

The V and J genes are TRBV19 and TRBJ2-3; 8 nucleotides align to TRBD1. From germline, CDR1 is LNHDA and CDR2 SQIVND (reference sequence). This CDR3 has 15 amino acids. V shed 3 bases, J shed 1 base, and the junction held 3 bases outside the gene matches. CDR3 nucleotide sequence: TGTGCCAGTAGTATCGTACAGGGGGGCACAGATACGCAGTATTTT. This sequence encodes CASSIVQGGTDTQYF. The full variable domain, its missing parts supplied by reference TRBV19 and TRBJ2-3, is DGGITQSPKYLFRKEGQNVTLSCEQNLNHDAMYWYRQDPGQGLRLIYYSQIVNDFQKGDIAEGYSVSREKKESFPLTVTSAQKNPTAFYLCASSIVQGGTDTQYFGPGTRLTVL.

This chain uses TRBV5-1 with TRBJ2-7, with TRBD2 matching over 9 bases. CDR3 length: 14 residues. Germline lookup yields CDR1 SGHRS and CDR2 YFSETQ. J was trimmed by 2 bases and V by 4 bases; bases with no gene match: 4. In DNA form, the CDR3 reads TGCGCCAGCAGCGGTAGCGGGAGAGCCTACGAGCAGTACTTC. This codes for CASSGSGRAYEQYF.

V gene TRBV18 combines with J gene TRBJ2-3, with D uncertain. The V end lost 10 bases, the J end lost 0 bases, and 11 bases lay between the germline ends. CDR3 length equals 13 residues. The germline CDR1 and CDR2 sequences are KGHSH and LQKENI. The CDR3 spells CATSQSSTDTQYF. The CDR3 DNA reads TGTGCCACCTCCCAGTCTAGCACAGATACGCAGTATTTT.

V is TRBV3-1 (or the pseudogene TRBV3-2) and J is TRBJ2-2; 11 bases agree with TRBD2. The CDR3 length is 15 residues. CDR1 LGHDT and CDR2 YNNKEL come from the germline V gene (reference sequence). V gave up 2 bases and J gave up 6 bases; unmatched junction bases: 2. CDR3 sequence reads: CASSQIAGGSGELFF. The CDR3 DNA follows: TGTGCCAGCAGCCAAATAGCGGGAGGGTCCGGGGAGCTGTTTTTT.

A few counts support this clone. The J gene is TRBJ1-1, the V gene TRBV30; TRBD1 agrees at 9 bases. The CDR3 spans 11 residues. V shed 3 bases and J 11 bases; nucleotides not matched to a gene: 4. In germline, CDR1 is GTSNPN, CDR2 SVGIG (reference sequence). The CDR3 protein is CAWRGQGKAFF. The CDR3 coding sequence is TGTGCCTGGAGGGGACAGGGTAAGGCTTTCTTT. The full variable domain, in which reference TRBV30 and TRBJ1-1 provide the parts outside the CDR3, is SQTIHQWPATLVQPVGSPLSLECTVEGTSNPNLYWYRQAAGRGLQLLFYSVGIGQISSEVPQNLSASRPQDRQFILSSKKLLLSDSGFYLCAWRGQGKAFFGQGTRLTVV.

This sequence joins TRBV18 and TRBJ2-2; D is perhaps TRBD1 (5 bases). With 2 bases removed from V and 1 base from J, the gap between germline ends came to 11 bases. The CDR3 spans 16 residues. CDR1 and CDR2 (germline): KGHSH, LQKENI. The CDR3 region has the DNA TGTGCCAGCTCACCATCCGGCAGGGAGAACACCGGGGAGCTGTTTTTT. It is translated as CASSPSGRENTGELFF. Full variable domain (rest looked up from reference TRBV18 and TRBJ2-2): NAGVMQNPRHLVRRRGQEARLRCSPMKGHSHVYWYRQLPEEGLKFMVYLQKENIIDESGMPKERFSAEFPKEGPSILRIQQVVRGDSAAYFCASSPSGRENTGELFFGEGSRLTVL.

The genes are TRBV5-8 and TRBJ2-7; D is perhaps TRBD2 (5 bases). The V end was cut by 1 base, the J end by 6 bases, with 14 bases between. CDR1 is SGHTS and CDR2 is YDEGEE in the germline V gene. There are 14 residues in the CDR3. The CDR3 sequence: CASSLRLAGGEQYF. CDR3 in DNA: TGTGCCAGCAGCTTGCGGCTAGCCGGCGGCGAGCAGTACTTC.